Sequencing of this T cell receptor (beta chain) was carried out in a study of blood T cell repertoires in COVID-19. Study in general: The origin of the acute and convalescent COVID-19 samples was the United States, Italy and Spain.

Only in-frame clones appear in the TCRdb table, and some are missing; sequencing was by immunoSEQ multiplex PCR. The data contain roughly 98,000 clones, about 80% of them singletons. The germline V gene encodes CDR1 MGHRA and CDR2 YSYEKL. The CDR3 is 21 residues long. With 3 bases clipped from V and 5 bases from J, the junction kept 22 bases outside the gene matches. The TCR sequence derives from a man aged 65 to 79 with active or convalescent COVID-19. The chain links TRBV4-1 to TRBJ2-5, with TRBD1 matching 12 bases. The source material was peripheral blood. CDR3 region: CASSHYRDRGRVERGKETQYF. DNA for the CDR3: TGCGCCAGCAGCCATTACCGGGACAGGGGGCGCGTCGAGCGGGGGAAGGAGACCCAGTACTTC.